The entry below describes one TCR beta chain. This sample is drawn from a study of OX40 agonist ivuxolimab in advanced cancers. Germline V gene lookup returns CDR1 SNHLY and CDR2 FYNNEI. This CDR3 is 17 amino acids long. After removal of 5 bases from V and 1 base from J, the junction contained 12 bases not matched to a gene. Clones were sequenced by immunoSEQ multiplex PCR, and TCRdb holds only the in-frame ones, with some missing. The sample lists tens of thousands of clones; approximately 79% were seen once. The receptor comes from an adult with an advanced solid tumor such as melanoma, head and neck, liver or kidney cancer. The sequencing used CD4+ or CD8+ T cells sorted from blood, collected in a trial of the OX40 agonist ivuxolimab. The chain uses TRBV2 and TRBJ2-3; 7 bases are shared with TRBD2. This CDR3 reads CASSSPLGRGRTDTQYF. CDR3 in DNA: TGTGCCAGCAGTTCCCCGCTGGGGAGGGGACGCACAGATACGCAGTATTTT.